Listed below are T cell receptor beta chains from one sample, sequenced in a study of graft-versus-host responses after intestinal transplantation. Sequencing was performed with immunoSEQ multiplex PCR; in TCRdb, only in-frame clones are kept and a portion is missing. Found here are some 93,000 clones, about 91% of them singletons; the top ten hold 0.5%. Their recognized antigens are unknown. This specimen was unstimulated CD8+ T cells sorted from spleen or lymph node cells, taken before intestinal transplant. The receptors originated from a human donor who received an intestinal transplant. Both conserved end residues are part of each CDR3. The D gene is left open where the match is weak.

TRBV5-1	-	TRBJ1-1	TGCGCCAGCAGCTTGGCCAGTTTCACTGAAGCTTTCTTT	CASSLASFTEAFF
TRBV5-6	TRBD1	TRBJ2-7	TGTGCCAGCAGCTTGGCTCCGGACAGGCCTTCCCTACGCGAGCAGTACTTC	CASSLAPDRPSLREQYF
TRBV2	TRBD1	TRBJ2-6	TGTGCCAGCAGTGATGGAGGACAGGGGGCGCTCGGGGCCAACGTCCTGACTTTC	CASSDGGQGALGANVLTF
TRBV28	-	TRBJ2-7	TGTGCCAGCAGTTTCCCATCGGGGGAGCAGTACTTC	CASSFPSGEQYF
TRBV13	-	TRBJ2-3	TGTGCCAGCAGCTTACGTTCTAGCGGCACAGATACGCAGTATTTT	CASSLRSSGTDTQYF
TRBV29-1	-	TRBJ2-3	TGCAGCGTTGCCAACAGGTCGGGCACAGATACGCAGTATTTT	CSVANRSGTDTQYF
TRBV7-9	TRBD2	TRBJ2-5	TGTGCCAGCAGCCGCAGGACTAGCGGGGATGAGACCCAGTACTTC	CASSRRTSGDETQYF
TRBV6-5	-	TRBJ1-2	TGTGCCAGCAGTTACGGCCGTCTCTATGGCTACACCTTC	CASSYGRLYGYTF
TRBV28	TRBD1	TRBJ1-5	TGTGCCAGCAGTTGGGACAGCCAGCCCCAGCATTTT	CASSWDSQPQHF
TRBV7-8	TRBD1	TRBJ1-5	TGTGCCAGCAGCTTAGGAGGGGGCAGCGATCAGCCCCAGCATTTT	CASSLGGGSDQPQHF
TRBV9	-	TRBJ2-7	TGTGCCAGCAGCGCCGACAGCTACGAGCAGTACTTC	CASSADSYEQYF
TRBV5-5	TRBD1	TRBJ1-1	TGTGCCAGCACCCTCGACAGGGGTGGCACTGAAGCTTTCTTT	CASTLDRGGTEAFF
TRBV5-1	TRBD2	TRBJ2-3	TGCGCCAGCAGCTTTGAGCGGGAAACAGATACGCAGTATTTT	CASSFERETDTQYF
TRBV6-6	TRBD2	TRBJ2-5	TGTGCCAGCAGTTTCGGACTAGCGGTAGAGACCCAGTACTTC	CASSFGLAVETQYF
TRBV2	TRBD1	TRBJ2-7	TGTGCCAGCAGTGAATGGAAGACAGGGGTTCTTGACGAGCAGTACTTC	CASSEWKTGVLDEQYF
TRBV9	-	TRBJ1-2	TGTGCCAGCAGCCTGGGGCCGCAGAGTAACTATGGCTACACCTTC	CASSLGPQSNYGYTF